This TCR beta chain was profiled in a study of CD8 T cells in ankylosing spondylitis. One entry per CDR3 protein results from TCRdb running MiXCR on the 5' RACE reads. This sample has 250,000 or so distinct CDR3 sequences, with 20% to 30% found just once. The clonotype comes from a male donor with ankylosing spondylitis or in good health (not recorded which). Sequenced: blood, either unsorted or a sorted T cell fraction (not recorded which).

The CDR3 reads CASSIVGKLYSNQPQHF. The CDR3 DNA follows: TGTGCCAGTAGTATAGTAGGAAAGCTGTATAGCAATCAGCCCCAGCATTTT. The J gene is TRBJ1-5, the V gene TRBV19, with D uncertain. The germline gives CDR1 LNHDA, CDR2 SQIVND (reference sequence). The CDR3 has 17 amino acids. The V end was cut by 1 base, the J end by 0 bases, with 13 bases between.